These 12 T cell receptor beta chains were sequenced from one sample in a study of T-cell reconstitution after alpha-beta-depleted transplantation in children. Preparing the TCRbeta library involved the use of unique molecular identifiers. TCRdb fed the PCR reads into MiXCR, producing one record per CDR3 protein. The sample includes roughly 400,000 distinct CDR3 sequences, 20% of them seen just once. Sequencing was performed on PBMCs from the stem cell graft donor, taken from the stem cell graft. These receptors originate from a human donor who donated a stem cell graft to a child with acute myeloid leukemia.

This clonotype was found a few times. The chain links TRBV4-2 to TRBJ2-5; D may be TRBD2 (7 bases). This CDR3 spans 19 amino acids. Trimming left V 0 bases short and J 5 bases short, with 25 bases between. Germline-derived CDR1 and CDR2 are LGHNA and YNFKEQ. CDR3 sequence (DNA): TGTGCCAGCAGCCAAGACATTGGAGGACTAGGGGGGAATATGGAGACCCAGTACTTC. Amino acid sequence: CASSQDIGGLGGNMETQYF.

This clonotype turned up a few times. The rearrangement uses TRBV15 and TRBJ1-5; D remains unclear. The V end lost 0 bases, the J end lost 3 bases, and 9 bases lay between the germline ends. In germline, CDR1 is LNHNV, CDR2 YYDKDF (reference sequence). The CDR3 runs to 15 residues. This CDR3 reads CATSRDLGFNQPQHF. In nucleotides, the CDR3 is TGTGCCACCAGCAGAGATCTAGGGTTCAATCAGCCCCAGCATTTT.

This clonotype was seen many times. The J gene is TRBJ2-7, the V gene TRBV10-3, with 13 bases that match TRBD2. CDR1 is ENHRY and CDR2 is SYGVKD in the germline V gene. The V gene end was trimmed by 6 bases and the J gene end by 4 bases; junction bases not matched to a gene: 6. The CDR3 has 15 amino acids. CDR3 nucleotides: TGTGCCATCAGGGGGGGACTAGCGGGACCTTACGAGCAGTACTTC. Residues: CAIRGGLAGPYEQYF.

The chain couples TRBV5-1 to TRBJ2-7; weak D call: TRBD2 (6 bases). Germline assignment: CDR1 SGHRS and CDR2 YFSETQ. This CDR3 is 13 amino acids long. V lost 7 bases to trimming and J lost 6 bases, with 17 bases between them. This chain's CDR3 is CASEGGEGLEQYF. The CDR3 coding sequence is TGCGCCAGCGAGGGAGGAGAAGGGCTCGAGCAGTACTTC.

This clonotype was recorded a few times. The V and J genes are TRBV7-2 and TRBJ1-4; no reliable D call. The length of the CDR3 is 15 residues. V shed 5 bases and J shed 8 bases, with 18 bases lying between them. Germline V gene data show CDR1 as SGHTA and CDR2 as FQGNSA. CDR3 in DNA: TGTGCCAGCAGCCCCCGGGTGCTGCTGGGGGAAAAACTGTTTTTT. It translates to CASSPRVLLGEKLFF.

A few counts support this clonotype. The rearrangement links TRBV28 to TRBJ2-7; perhaps TRBD2 as D (5 bases). Per germline, CDR1 MDHEN and CDR2 SYDVKM. CDR3 length equals 13 residues. V lost 5 bases and J lost 2, with 10 bases in between. CDR3 nucleotide sequence: TGTGCCAGCAGTCTTAGCGAGACCTACGAGCAGTACTTC. This sequence encodes CASSLSETYEQYF.

This clonotype has ten or more counts. The rearrangement links TRBV5-6 to TRBJ2-3; D is uncertain. This CDR3 comprises 15 residues. The V end was cut by 4 bases, the J end by 2 bases, with 14 bases between. Looked up from germline, CDR1 is SGHDT and CDR2 is YYEEEE. The CDR3: CASSRKLPSTDTQYF. In nucleotides, the CDR3 is TGTGCCAGCAGCCGAAAACTACCCTCCACAGATACGCAGTATTTT.

CDR3 in DNA: TGCACTAGCGGAGTCTACAATGAGCAGTTCTTC. It encodes CTSGVYNEQFF. This rearrangement joins TRBV20-1 to TRBJ2-1; 7 bases line up with TRBD2. The CDR3 loop spans 11 amino acids. Germline CDR1 is DFQATT and CDR2 is SNEGSKA (reference sequence).

This clonotype came up a few times. The chain links TRBV12-3 or TRBV12-4 to TRBJ1-1; the D is unclear. The CDR3 loop spans 11 amino acids. Trimming took off 0 bases at V and 9 bases at J, with 5 bases between the two ends. The chain's CDR3 is CASSLAVKAFF. CDR3 bases: TGTGCCAGCAGTTTAGCTGTGAAAGCTTTCTTT.

The V and J genes are TRBV11-2 and TRBJ2-1, with 9 bases matching TRBD1. The V segment lost 1 base and the J segment 6 bases; nucleotides outside the gene matches: 7. The CDR3 length is 16 residues. The V gene's germline CDR1 is SGHAT and CDR2 FQNNGV. The CDR3 sequence is CASSLVGTGSFNEQFF. The CDR3 DNA reads as TGTGCCAGCAGCTTAGTTGGGACAGGGTCATTCAATGAGCAGTTCTTC.

The gene calls are TRBV20-1 and TRBJ2-2; tentatively, D is TRBD2 (6 bases). The ends were cut back, 3 bases at V and 0 bases at J, with 8 bases in the middle. The CDR3 totals 14 residues. The germline V gene encodes CDR1 DFQATT and CDR2 SNEGSKA (reference sequence). As DNA, the CDR3 is TGCAGTGCTAGCCAGCGGGCGAACACCGGGGAGCTGTTTTTT. It is translated as CSASQRANTGELFF.

This clonotype was seen a handful of times. The chain recombines TRBV13 with TRBJ2-1; possibly TRBD1 for D (6 bases). V was clipped by 5 bases and J by 5 bases, with 13 bases between them. From germline, CDR1 is PRHDT and CDR2 FYEKMQ (reference sequence). The CDR3 length is 14 residues. The CDR3 sequence is CASSPQGFDNEQFF. CDR3 nucleotide sequence: TGTGCCAGCAGCCCACAGGGTTTCGACAATGAGCAGTTCTTC.